This T cell receptor (beta chain) originates from a study of T cell responses to AZD1222 COVID-19 vaccine. Study conclusions and caveats: CD4 TCRs linked to vaccination spanned spike, dominating at 160-218 and 743-854. Nearly half of spike-specific TCRs reportedly target variant regions that are unmutated in the B.1.351 and B.1.1.7 variants. Only a handful of AZD1222 recipients tested seropositive at baseline. Sampling captured repertoires only after the peak T cell response.

With 5 bases removed from V and 9 bases from J, the gap between germline ends came to 17 bases. This CDR3 has 13 residues. Remarks on this clone: Its antigen is not identified.

TCRdb's copy holds only in-frame clones and misses some; the assay was immunoSEQ multiplex PCR. This sample has some 180,000 clones, with approximately 93% found just once. The input for sequencing was peripheral blood, taken 28 days after the second AZD1222 dose. This clonotype was sampled from an adult who received the AZD1222 COVID-19 vaccine. The V gene is TRBV23-1, the J gene TRBJ2-7; D remains unclear. TRBV23-1 is given ORF status, its function remaining uncertain. The CDR3 DNA follows: TGCGCCAGCAGTATCAAATTTCAGGTTGGGCAGTACTTC. The encoded protein is CASSIKFQVGQYF.